This T cell receptor beta chain was found in a study of OX40 agonist ivuxolimab in advanced cancers. The data were produced by immunoSEQ multiplex PCR, yet TCRdb's version contains in-frame clones alone and is incomplete. The sample includes about 7,800 clones, over 60% of them seen just once. Germline-derived CDR1 and CDR2 are SGHTA and FQGNSA. The CDR3 is 16 residues long. The V segment lost 6 bases and the J segment 2 bases; nucleotides outside the gene matches: 13. The chain is built from TRBV7-2 and TRBJ2-7; 7 positions match TRBD1. This sample comprised CD4+ or CD8+ T cells sorted from blood, obtained in a trial of the OX40 agonist ivuxolimab. The source of this sequence is an adult with an advanced solid tumor such as melanoma, head and neck, liver or kidney cancer. The CDR3 nucleotides read TGTGCCAGCAGTTACACCCCGACAGGGATCGCCTACGAGCAGTACTTC. Its protein product is CASSYTPTGIAYEQYF.